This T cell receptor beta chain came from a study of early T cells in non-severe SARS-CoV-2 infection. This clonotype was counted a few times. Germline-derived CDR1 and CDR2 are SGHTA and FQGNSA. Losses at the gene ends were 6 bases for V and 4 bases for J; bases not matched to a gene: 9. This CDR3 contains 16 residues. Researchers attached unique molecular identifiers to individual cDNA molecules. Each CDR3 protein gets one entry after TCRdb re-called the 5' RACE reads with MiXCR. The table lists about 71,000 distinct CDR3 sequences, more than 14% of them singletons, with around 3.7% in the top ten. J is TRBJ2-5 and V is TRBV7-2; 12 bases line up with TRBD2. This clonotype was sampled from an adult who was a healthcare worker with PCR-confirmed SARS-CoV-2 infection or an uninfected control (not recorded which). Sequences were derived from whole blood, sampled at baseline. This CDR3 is CASSKGASGRVETQYF. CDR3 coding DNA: TGTGCCAGCAGTAAAGGAGCTAGCGGGAGGGTAGAGACCCAGTACTTC.